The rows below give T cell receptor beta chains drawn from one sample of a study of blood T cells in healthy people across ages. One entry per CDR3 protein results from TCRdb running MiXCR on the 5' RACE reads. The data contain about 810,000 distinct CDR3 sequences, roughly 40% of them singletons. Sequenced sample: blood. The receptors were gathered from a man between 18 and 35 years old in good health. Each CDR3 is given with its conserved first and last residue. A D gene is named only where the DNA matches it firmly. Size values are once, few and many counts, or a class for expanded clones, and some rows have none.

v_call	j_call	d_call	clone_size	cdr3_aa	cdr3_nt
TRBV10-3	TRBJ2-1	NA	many	CAISESGLSLRFF	TGTGCCATCAGTGAGTCGGGACTCAGCCTAAGGTTCTTC
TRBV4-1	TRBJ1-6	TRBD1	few	CASSQAKPDRDSPLHF	TGCGCCAGCAGCCAAGCTAAGCCCGACAGGGATTCACCCCTCCACTTT
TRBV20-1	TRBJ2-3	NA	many	CSARDSDTDTQYF	TGCAGTGCTAGAGATAGCGATACAGATACGCAGTATTTT
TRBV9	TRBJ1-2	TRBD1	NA	CASSEGDRETASYGYTF	TGTGCCAGCAGCGAGGGGGACAGGGAAACCGCCTCCTATGGCTACACCTTC
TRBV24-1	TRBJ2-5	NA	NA	CATSDRTGKETQYF	TGTGCCACCAGTGACAGGACGGGAAAAGAGACCCAGTACTTC
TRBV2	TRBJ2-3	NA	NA	CASSTRGGSQYF	TGTGCCAGCAGTACCAGGGGAGGATCGCAGTATTTT
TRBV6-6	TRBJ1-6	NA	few	CASRLTRSGNSPLHF	TGTGCCAGCAGGCTGACCCGAAGTGGTAATTCACCCCTCCACTTT
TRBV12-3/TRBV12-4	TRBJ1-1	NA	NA	CASSFRAQNTEAFF	TGTGCCAGCAGTTTTAGGGCACAGAACACTGAAGCTTTCTTT
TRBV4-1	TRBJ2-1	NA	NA	CASSQDKGLALDRGEQFF	TGCGCCAGTAGCCAAGATAAGGGTCTAGCGCTTGATAGAGGTGAGCAGTTCTTC
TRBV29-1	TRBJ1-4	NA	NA	CSAEVFEKLFF	TGCAGCGCCGAAGTTTTTGAAAAACTGTTTTTT
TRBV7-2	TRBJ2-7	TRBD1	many	CASSLLSGQGNNEQYF	TGTGCCAGCAGCTTACTATCGGGACAGGGTAACAACGAGCAGTACTTC
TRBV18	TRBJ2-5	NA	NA	CASSPGPGIEETQYF	TGTGCCAGCTCACCTGGCCCAGGGATTGAAGAGACCCAGTACTTC
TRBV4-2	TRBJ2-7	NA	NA	CASSHQLGYEQYF	TGTGCCAGCAGCCATCAACTAGGGTACGAGCAGTACTTC
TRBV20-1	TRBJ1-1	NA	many	CSASQRGGEAFF	TGCAGTGCTAGTCAGCGCGGGGGTGAAGCTTTCTTT
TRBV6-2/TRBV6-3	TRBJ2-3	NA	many	CASSGYTDTQYF	TGTGCCAGCAGTGGGTACACAGATACGCAGTATTTT
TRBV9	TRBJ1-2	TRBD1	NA	CASSSTPNRGHYGYTF	TGTGCCAGCAGCTCCACCCCTAACAGGGGTCACTATGGCTACACCTTC
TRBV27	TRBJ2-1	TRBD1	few	CASSLQTGGSYNEQFF	TGTGCCAGCAGTTTACAGACAGGGGGATCCTACAATGAGCAGTTCTTC
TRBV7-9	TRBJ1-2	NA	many	CASSPAYGYTF	TGTGCCAGCAGCCCTGCCTATGGCTACACCTTC
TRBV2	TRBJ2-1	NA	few	CASSIPPNNSGEQFF	TGTGCCAGCAGTATCCCCCCTAACAACAGCGGTGAGCAGTTCTTC
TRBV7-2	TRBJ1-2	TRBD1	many	CASSGRTGYGYTF	TGTGCCAGCAGCGGACGGACAGGCTATGGCTACACCTTC
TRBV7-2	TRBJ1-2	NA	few	CASTPSGVYGYTF	TGTGCCAGCACCCCCAGCGGGGTATATGGCTACACCTTC
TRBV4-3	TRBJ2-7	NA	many	CASSQDSDSYEQYF	TGCGCCAGCAGCCAAGATTCAGACTCCTACGAGCAGTACTTC
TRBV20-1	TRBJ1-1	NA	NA	CSASMGAGTREAFF	TGCAGTGCTAGTATGGGTGCGGGAACGCGTGAAGCTTTCTTT
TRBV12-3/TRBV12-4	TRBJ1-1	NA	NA	CASSLDSDCTEAFF	TGTGCCAGCAGTTTGGACAGTGATTGCACTGAAGCTTTCTTT
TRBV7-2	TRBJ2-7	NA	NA	CASSPTRMVYEQYF	TGTGCCAGCAGCCCCACCCGGATGGTCTACGAGCAGTACTTC
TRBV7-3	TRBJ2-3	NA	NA	CASSLRGQGTTDTQYF	TGTGCCAGCAGCTTAAGGGGCCAAGGGACCACAGATACGCAGTATTTT
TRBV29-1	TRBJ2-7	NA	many	CSAQGTGNYEQYF	TGCAGCGCACAAGGGACGGGGAACTACGAGCAGTACTTC
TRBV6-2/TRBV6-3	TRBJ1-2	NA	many	CASSYSAGGGYGYTF	TGTGCCAGCAGTTACTCAGCCGGAGGCGGCTATGGCTACACCTTC
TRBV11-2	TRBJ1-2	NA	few	CASSSGTRGGYTF	TGTGCCAGCAGCTCGGGGACCAGAGGCGGCTACACCTTC
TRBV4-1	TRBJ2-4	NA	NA	CASSQEGLQYNEQYF	TGCGCCAGCAGCCAAGAGGGACTCCAGTACAATGAGCAGTACTTC
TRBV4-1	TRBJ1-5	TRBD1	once	CASSQVGKGAQPQHF	TGCGCCAGCAGCCAAGTGGGGAAGGGGGCTCAGCCCCAGCATTTT
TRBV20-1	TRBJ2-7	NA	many	CSAHRTETYEQYF	TGCAGTGCTCACCGGACAGAAACCTACGAGCAGTACTTC
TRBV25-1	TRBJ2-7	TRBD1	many	CASSDSGTGPYEQYF	TGTGCCAGCAGTGATTCCGGGACAGGCCCCTACGAGCAGTACTTC
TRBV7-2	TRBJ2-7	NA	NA	CASSLGLGRIYEQYF	TGTGCCAGCAGCTTAGGGTTAGGGCGGATATACGAGCAGTACTTC
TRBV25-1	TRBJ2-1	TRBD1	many	CATRTGVYNEQFF	TGTGCCACCCGGACAGGGGTGTACAATGAGCAGTTCTTC
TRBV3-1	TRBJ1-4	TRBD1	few	CASSQEGQREKLFF	TGTGCCAGCAGCCAAGAGGGACAGCGGGAAAAACTGTTTTTT
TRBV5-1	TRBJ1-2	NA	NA	CASSMDSKYGYTF	TGCGCCAGCAGCATGGACTCAAAATATGGCTACACCTTC
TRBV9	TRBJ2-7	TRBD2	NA	CASSFRTRTSDEQYF	TGTGCCAGTAGCTTCCGGACTAGGACGAGCGATGAGCAGTACTTC
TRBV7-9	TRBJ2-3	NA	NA	CASSLGGAETTDTQYF	TGTGCCAGCAGCTTAGGGGGGGCGGAGACCACAGATACGCAGTATTTT
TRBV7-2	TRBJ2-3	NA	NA	CASSPVGGWDTQYF	TGTGCCAGCAGCCCGGTGGGAGGCTGGGATACGCAGTATTTT
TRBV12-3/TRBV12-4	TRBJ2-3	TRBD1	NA	CASSLTGGTTDMQYF	TGTGCCAGCAGTTTGACAGGGGGGACAACAGATATGCAGTATTTT
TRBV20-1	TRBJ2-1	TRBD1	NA	CSARLPTGTWVNEQFF	TGCAGTGCTAGACTCCCGACAGGGACATGGGTCAATGAGCAGTTCTTC
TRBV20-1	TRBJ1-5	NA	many	CSARDGQWLKPQHF	TGCAGTGCTAGAGACGGACAGTGGCTTAAACCCCAGCATTTT
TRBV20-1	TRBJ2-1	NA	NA	CSATGTYYNEQFF	TGCAGTGCAACCGGGACTTATTACAATGAGCAGTTCTTC
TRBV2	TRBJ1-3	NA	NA	CASSSASGNTIYF	TGTGCCAGCAGTTCAGCCTCTGGAAACACCATATATTTT
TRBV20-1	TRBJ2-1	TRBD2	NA	CSASGAGQVVYNEQFF	TGCAGTGCTAGCGGAGCGGGGCAAGTAGTTTACAATGAGCAGTTCTTC
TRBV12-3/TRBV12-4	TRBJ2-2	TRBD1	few	CASSSGQGITGELFF	TGTGCCAGCAGTTCAGGACAGGGAATAACCGGGGAGCTGTTTTTT
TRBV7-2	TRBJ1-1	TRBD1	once	CASSLGTGGDLEAFF	TGTGCCAGCAGCTTAGGTACAGGGGGCGATCTGGAAGCTTTCTTT
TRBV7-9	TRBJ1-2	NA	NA	CASNSRELPEWGYTF	TGTGCCAGCAACTCCCGGGAGCTCCCGGAGTGGGGCTACACCTTC
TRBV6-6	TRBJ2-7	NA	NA	CASSYGDAYEQYF	TGTGCCAGCAGTTATGGAGATGCCTACGAGCAGTACTTC
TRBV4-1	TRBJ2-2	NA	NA	CASSQDDTGNTGELFF	TGCGCCAGCAGCCAAGATGATACGGGAAACACCGGGGAGCTGTTTTTT
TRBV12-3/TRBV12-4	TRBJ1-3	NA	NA	CASSLDRARAINTIYF	TGTGCCAGCAGCCTGGATAGGGCCCGGGCCATAAACACCATATATTTT
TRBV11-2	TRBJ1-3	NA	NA	CASSLEVGISGNTIYF	TGTGCCAGCAGCTTAGAAGTTGGAATATCTGGAAACACCATATATTTT
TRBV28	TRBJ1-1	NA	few	CASSSLSPGEAFF	TGTGCCAGCAGCTCCCTATCGCCAGGGGAGGCTTTCTTT
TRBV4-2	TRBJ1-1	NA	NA	CASSQILDNAEAFF	TGTGCCAGCAGCCAAATACTGGATAACGCTGAAGCTTTCTTT
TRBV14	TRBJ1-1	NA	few	CASSQVGRAEAFF	TGTGCCAGCAGCCAAGTTGGGCGGGCTGAAGCTTTCTTT
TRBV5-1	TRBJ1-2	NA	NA	CASGSRGGESGYTF	TGCGCCAGCGGATCCCGGGGGGGGGAGAGCGGCTACACCTTC